One and the same sample provided the 24 T cell receptor beta chains below, sequenced in a study of cytomegalovirus exposure and HLA in healthy donors. The PCR used 60 Vbeta and 13 Jbeta primers. Profiled with immunoSEQ multiplex PCR; TCRdb holds only in-frame clones, not every one. The table has some 89,000 clones, 85% seen once. Sequencing used PBMCs. The receptor set was obtained from a man aged 40-55 years in good health and CMV-seropositive.

The V and J genes are TRBV7-2 and TRBJ2-3; 9 bases agree with TRBD2. The ends lost 5 bases at V and 4 bases at J; junction bases unmatched: 10. Germline CDR1 is SGHTA and CDR2 is FQGNSA. CDR3 length equals 16 residues. The CDR3 DNA reads as TGTGCCAGCAGCCGACCAGCGGGAGGCAGTTCAGATACGCAGTATTTT. It specifies CASSRPAGGSSDTQYF.

This chain connects TRBV7-8 to TRBJ1-1; a weak D match, TRBD1 (6 bases). Per the germline V gene, CDR1 is SGHVS and CDR2 is FQNEAQ. This CDR3 has 11 amino acids. The V end lost 5 bases, the J end lost 8 bases, and 9 bases lay between the germline ends. The CDR3 DNA is TGTGCCAGCAGCAGGGGGTCCGAAGCTTTCTTT. Its translation: CASSRGSEAFF.

J is TRBJ2-5 and V is TRBV6-6; D is undetermined. Germline V CDR1 and CDR2: MNHNY, SVGAGI (reference sequence). CDR3 length: 14 residues. Trimming took off 5 bases at V and 4 bases at J, with 14 bases between the two ends. The CDR3 reads CASSDPRQRETQYF. In DNA form, the CDR3 reads TGTGCCAGCAGTGACCCCCGGCAGCGAGAGACCCAGTACTTC.

The V and J genes are TRBV6-5 and TRBJ1-5; tentative D call: TRBD1 (5 bases). CDR1 is MNHEY, CDR2 SVGAGI, per germline. The CDR3 is 15 amino acids. V lost 0 bases to trimming and J lost 4 bases, with 10 bases between them. The CDR3 spells CASSYSFSGNQPQHF. Here the CDR3 DNA reads TGTGCCAGCAGTTACTCGTTTTCAGGGAATCAGCCCCAGCATTTT.

The chain couples TRBV10-2 to TRBJ2-5, with 9 nucleotides matching TRBD2. The DNA end is more similar to TRBJ2-7, so the J call may be wrong. CDR1 WSHSY and CDR2 SAAADI come from the germline V gene. The CDR3 is made up of 14 amino acids. CDR3 nucleotide sequence: TGCGCCAGCAGCCATAGCGGGAGTGAAACCGAGCAGTACTTC. Its translation is CASSHSGSETEQYF.

This chain uses TRBV5-6 with TRBJ1-1; 8 nucleotides line up with TRBD1. Germline values: CDR1 SGHDT, CDR2 YYEEEE. The CDR3 extends over 13 amino acids. The V segment lost 4 bases and the J segment 4 bases; nucleotides outside the gene matches: 3. The CDR3 sequence: CASSATGGTEAFF. CDR3 sequence (DNA): TGTGCCAGCAGCGCAACAGGGGGCACTGAAGCTTTCTTT.

This chain's CDR3 is CATSRPSGTSYEQFF. CDR3 sequence (DNA): TGTGCCACCAGCAGACCGTCCGGGACTAGCTATGAGCAGTTCTTC. The J gene is TRBJ2-1, the V gene TRBV15; 9 positions agree with TRBD2. There are 15 residues in the CDR3. The V gene end was trimmed by 2 bases and the J gene end by 8 bases; junction bases not matched to a gene: 7. CDR1 and CDR2 from the germline V gene are LNHNV and YYDKDF (reference sequence).

The V gene is TRBV9, the J gene TRBJ2-2; D is perhaps TRBD2 (7 bases). V was clipped by 7 bases and J by 5 bases, with 18 bases between them. The CDR3 length is 15 residues. Germline V CDR1 and CDR2: SGDLS, YYNGEE. The CDR3 protein is CASGPGGARTGELFF. The CDR3 DNA follows: TGTGCCAGCGGCCCTGGGGGGGCGCGGACCGGGGAGCTGTTTTTT.

This chain links TRBV6-1 with TRBJ2-5; 8 nucleotides align to TRBD1. Near its end, the DNA agrees better with TRBJ2-7, so the J call may be wrong. This CDR3 is 15 amino acids long. Germline V lookup: CDR1 MNHNS, CDR2 SASEGT. The CDR3 loop is CASSERGQDDYEQYF. The CDR3 nucleotides are TGTGCCAGCAGTGAACGGGGACAGGATGACTACGAGCAGTACTTC.

The chain couples TRBV7-2 to TRBJ2-1, with TRBD2 as a possible D gene (5 bases). The CDR3 is 15 residues long. Trimming cost V 3 bases and J 2 bases, with 11 bases left between them. Germline assignment: CDR1 SGHTA and CDR2 FQGNSA. CDR3 in DNA: TGTGCCAGCAGCTTTCGAGCGGAACCCTACAATGAGCAGTTCTTC. It codes for CASSFRAEPYNEQFF. The whole variable domain, remainder taken from reference TRBV7-2 and TRBJ2-1, is GAGVSQSPSNKVTEKGKDVELRCDPISGHTALYWYRQSLGQGLEFLIYFQGNSAPDKSGLPSDRFSAERTGGSVSTLTIQRTQQEDSAVYLCASSFRAEPYNEQFFGPGTRLTVL.

This rearrangement joins TRBV30 to TRBJ1-5, with D tentatively TRBD1 (6 bases). With 0 bases removed from V and 7 bases from J, the gap between germline ends came to 10 bases. Germline V gene data show CDR1 as GTSNPN and CDR2 as SVGIG (reference sequence). This CDR3 is 13 amino acids long. The CDR3 is CAWSVQGRQPQHF. The CDR3 DNA reads as TGTGCCTGGAGTGTACAGGGACGCCAGCCCCAGCATTTT.

The chain is built from TRBV13 and TRBJ2-7; 13 bases are shared with TRBD2. The CDR3 consists of 15 residues. CDR1 and CDR2 from the germline V gene are PRHDT and FYEKMQ (reference sequence). Trimming cost V 5 bases and J 7 bases; bases outside gene matches: 8. The CDR3: CASSTTSGRLGEQYF. The DNA of the CDR3 is TGTGCCAGCAGCACGACTAGCGGGAGGCTGGGGGAGCAGTACTTC.

V and J are TRBV15 and TRBJ1-1; tentatively, D is TRBD1 (5 bases). This CDR3 contains 14 residues. Trimming shortened V by 0 bases and J by 5 bases, and 10 bases separated the two germline ends. The germline CDR1 and CDR2 sequences are LNHNV and YYDKDF (reference sequence). The CDR3 here is CATSRDRAGTEAFF. CDR3 nucleotide sequence: TGTGCCACCAGCAGAGACAGGGCGGGGACTGAAGCTTTCTTT.

The rearrangement joins TRBV5-6 to TRBJ2-7, with TRBD1 matching 9 bases. The CDR3 totals 15 residues. V lost 4 bases, J lost 6 bases, and 11 bases stayed unmatched. Germline loops: CDR1 SGHDT, CDR2 YYEEEE. The CDR3 bases are TGTGCCAGCAGCAACCGGGACAGGGAGGCTCTCGAGCAGTACTTC. This sequence encodes CASSNRDREALEQYF.

This clone was seen a single time. This chain uses TRBV4-1 with TRBJ2-3, with a weak D call TRBD2 (6 bases). The V gene's germline CDR1 is MGHRA and CDR2 YSYEKL. The CDR3 loop spans 16 amino acids. V lost 4 bases, J lost 0 bases, and 14 bases lay in between. The CDR3 DNA reads as TGCGCCAGCAGCCCTGGGCCCGGGGGAAGCACAGATACGCAGTATTTT. This gives the protein CASSPGPGGSTDTQYF.

The V call is TRBV18, the J call TRBJ2-3; maybe TRBD2 (7 bases). The V gene lost 6 bases and the J gene lost 8 bases, with 15 bases spanning the gap. Germline CDR1 is KGHSH and CDR2 is LQKENI. The CDR3 has 13 amino acids. The CDR3 spells CASSDGGASTQYF. The CDR3 DNA sequence: TGTGCCAGCTCGGATGGGGGGGCATCTACGCAGTATTTT.

This sequence joins TRBV11-2 and TRBJ2-6, with D maybe TRBD1 (6 bases). The CDR3 extends over 18 amino acids. V was clipped by 5 bases and J by 0 bases, with 17 bases between them. CDR1 SGHAT and CDR2 FQNNGV come from the germline V gene. CDR3 in DNA: TGTGCCAGCAGCGCGGACTTCACAGGGTCCTCTGGGGCCAACGTCCTGACTTTC. Protein product: CASSADFTGSSGANVLTF.

This clone turned up a few times. The chain combines TRBV9 with TRBJ2-5, with D perhaps TRBD2 (5 bases). The germline gives CDR1 SGDLS, CDR2 YYNGEE. The CDR3 length is 15 residues. V was cut by 4 bases and J by 2 bases, with 15 bases left in between. Here the CDR3 reads CASSFSGMEQETQYF. CDR3 DNA: TGTGCCAGCAGCTTCTCGGGGATGGAGCAAGAGACCCAGTACTTC.

The chain has TRBV5-1 and TRBJ2-2; tentative D call: TRBD1 (6 bases). Looked up from germline, CDR1 is SGHRS and CDR2 is YFSETQ. This CDR3 comprises 13 residues. The V gene lost 3 bases and the J gene lost 6 bases, with 9 bases spanning the gap. CDR3 coding DNA: TGCGCCAGCAGCTGGGACACTCCCGGGGAGCTGTTTTTT. It is translated as CASSWDTPGELFF. The full variable domain, completed using reference TRBV5-1 and TRBJ2-2, is KAGVTQTPRYLIKTRGQQVTLSCSPISGHRSVSWYQQTPGQGLQFLFEYFSETQRNKGNFPGRFSGRQFSNSRSEMNVSTLELGDSALYLCASSWDTPGELFFGEGSRLTVL.

This clone was detected only a few times. The chain uses TRBV9 and TRBJ2-3; 13 bases map to TRBD2. Germline CDR1 reads SGDLS; CDR2 reads YYNGEE. The V gene end was trimmed by 4 bases and the J gene end by 0 bases; junction bases not matched to a gene: 8. The CDR3 is made up of 18 amino acids. The CDR3 bases are TGTGCCAGCAGCATCCCGGGACTAGCGGGAATAAGCACAGATACGCAGTATTTT. Its protein product is CASSIPGLAGISTDTQYF.

The chain recombines TRBV18 with TRBJ2-5; 7 positions match TRBD1. V was clipped by 5 bases and J by 2 bases; unmatched bases: 2. There are 13 residues in the CDR3. From germline, CDR1 is KGHSH and CDR2 LQKENI. CDR3 sequence reads: CASSAQGQETQYF. The CDR3 DNA reads TGTGCCAGCTCAGCACAGGGGCAAGAGACCCAGTACTTC.

The V gene is TRBV5-5, the J gene TRBJ2-7, with 8 bases matching TRBD1. Germline V lookup: CDR1 SGHKS, CDR2 YYEKEE (reference sequence). Unmatched junction bases numbered 7, after V lost 0 bases and J lost 2 bases. CDR3 size: 16 residues. CDR3 sequence (DNA): TGTGCCAGCAGCTTGGCCCTCGGGACAGGCACCTACGAGCAGTACTTC. Its protein product is CASSLALGTGTYEQYF.

The chain employs TRBV7-9 and TRBJ2-5; TRBD2 aligns across 9 bases. This CDR3 is 14 amino acids long. Per germline, CDR1 SEHNR and CDR2 FQNEAQ (reference sequence). The V segment lost 4 bases and the J segment 4 bases; nucleotides outside the gene matches: 4. The CDR3 DNA reads as TGTGCCAGCAGCTCGCTAGCGGGACGAGAGACCCAGTACTTC. It encodes CASSSLAGRETQYF.

This chain uses TRBV18 with TRBJ2-7, with 8 bases fitting TRBD1. Germline loops: CDR1 KGHSH, CDR2 LQKENI. This CDR3 has 16 amino acids. The trim removed 2 bases at V and 3 bases at J, leaving 9 bases unmatched. The CDR3 protein is CASSPGVGQGSYEQYF. CDR3 nucleotides: TGTGCCAGCTCACCAGGAGTCGGACAGGGTAGCTACGAGCAGTACTTC.